This record concerns one TCR beta chain sequence. The antigen is not known. The germline gives CDR1 MNHNY, CDR2 SVGAGI (reference sequence). V lost 7 bases, J lost 5 bases, and 9 bases stayed unmatched. CDR3 length: 16 residues. Original processing notes: After removing out-of-frame reads, 2 million to 2.5 million distinct TCRbeta sequences remained. The protocol was immunoSEQ multiplex PCR, while the TCRdb copy is restricted to in-frame clones and leaves out a portion. V, J and clone size reflect that table, while D and trimming were determined from the DNA. The table includes about 46,000 clones, around four fifths detected once. The source of the sample is a study of memory CD4+ T cells and cytomegalovirus serostatus. Study-level background: Donors were healthy Belgian adults, 9 or 10 CMV seropositive and approximately 23 seronegative.

Study results and limitations: About 40% of the roughly 150 known CMV-associated TCRbeta sequences appeared in CD4+ memory.

The sort gate was single viable CD3+CD4+CD8-CD45RO+ cells for memory CD4+ T cells. Positive selection with CD4 microbeads enriched total CD4+ T cells. Material: memory CD4+ T cells from blood. The clonotype was recovered from an adult in good health and CMV-seronegative. The chain links TRBV6-6 to TRBJ2-2, with 11 bases matching TRBD1. The CDR3 nucleotides read TGTGCCAGCATGTCTTTCGGGACAGGGGGAACCGGGGAGCTGTTTTTT. This gives the protein CASMSFGTGGTGELFF.